This T cell receptor beta chain was identified during a study of identifying expanded T cells in peripheral blood (dated by TCRdb to between 2019 and 2020). With regard to the full study: Technical replicates were generated by sequencing separate aliquots of the same genomic DNA pool, with four replicates compared pairwise. Broad study findings and their caveats: The beta-binomial model significantly reduced the number of clones called differentially abundant and the false-positive rate across all healthy-donor time intervals. Variance in clone template counts between approximately two-week samples significantly increased with total template count across all healthy donors. Approximately 1.2 differentially abundant clones were flagged by the binomial model between technical replicates, whereas about 15 and 18 were flagged over two weeks and four weeks, respectively. The authors expected that over much longer intervals, such as months to years, biological variance in healthy repertoires might increase even further.

The V end gives up 7 bases and the J end 6 bases, leaving 8 bases in the junction not matched to a gene. The CDR1 and CDR2 encoded by the germline V gene are MNHEY and SVGAGI. The cysteine opens and the phenylalanine closes a CDR3 of 13 amino acids. The read is trimmed to its CDR3 DNA, 39 bases read in frame from base 1. As to this clone: Its antigen target is currently unknown. No per-base quality is available; no much larger clone lies one base away.

During the collection period, no infections or other immune events were recorded for the healthy donors. Blood repertoires from healthy donors were used as a training cohort for calibrating time-dependent variance in a beta-binomial model of differential abundance of T-cell clones. There were roughly 10 healthy donors in the training cohort, of whom 3 were female and 7 were male. On average the donors were approximately 40 years old, and their ages spanned roughly 25 to 70 years. Obtained from a commercial supplier, whole blood was collected from each healthy donor at three time points set around two weeks apart. For immunosequencing, genomic DNA was extracted from whole blood that had not been sorted. The immunoSEQ Assay, which uses bias-controlled multiplex PCR amplification of genomic DNA, was used to profile TCRbeta CDR3 regions. Per the source publication's procedure: The absolute abundance of each unique TCRbeta CDR3 region was quantified after sequences were collapsed and filtered. Differential abundance was tested with two models: a binomial (Fisher-equivalent) model and a beta-binomial model that adds time-dependent variance fitted from healthy donors. Clones with fewer than 5 combined templates were removed, and a clone was called differentially abundant if the clone's Benjamini-Hochberg FDR was below 0.01. In the beta-binomial model, variance was expressed as a function of the total template count across the two samples, in the form v = (b*log(k)+a)^2. Drawn from immuneACCESS, this table holds only the in-frame rearrangements with V and J called that TCRdb kept. Clones are partly lost; checked studies trace under half to an unresolved V gene and leave the rest unexplained. V and J calls and clone size come straight from that table; D and trimming were deduced from the DNA. This sample gives around 47,000 clones in total; around 82% of them show up just once. The ten top clones hold approximately 14% of the sample.

Specimen: blood. The V and J segments used are TRBV6-5 and TRBJ1-1, with 7 bases aligning to TRBD1. The source of this sequence is a person between 18 and 75 years old in good health. The DNA is as follows: TGTGCCAGCAAACAGGGGAGGCTGGCTGAAGCTTTCTTT. Translated, this is CASKQGRLAEAFF.